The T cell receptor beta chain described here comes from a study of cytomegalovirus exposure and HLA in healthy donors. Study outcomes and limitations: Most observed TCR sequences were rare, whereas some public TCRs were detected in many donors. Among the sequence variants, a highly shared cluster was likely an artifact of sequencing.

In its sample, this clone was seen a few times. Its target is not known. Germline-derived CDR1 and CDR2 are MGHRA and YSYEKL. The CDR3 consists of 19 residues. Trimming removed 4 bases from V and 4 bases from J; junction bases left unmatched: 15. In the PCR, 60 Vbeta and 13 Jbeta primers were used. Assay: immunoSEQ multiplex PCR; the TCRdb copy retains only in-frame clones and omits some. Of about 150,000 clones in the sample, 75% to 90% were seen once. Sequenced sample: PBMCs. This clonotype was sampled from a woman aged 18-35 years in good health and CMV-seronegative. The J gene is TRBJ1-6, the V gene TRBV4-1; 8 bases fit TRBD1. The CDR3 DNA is TGCGCCAGCAGCCCACAGGGGGTCGTGGGACGGTCATATAATTCACCCCTCCACTTT. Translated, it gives CASSPQGVVGRSYNSPLHF.